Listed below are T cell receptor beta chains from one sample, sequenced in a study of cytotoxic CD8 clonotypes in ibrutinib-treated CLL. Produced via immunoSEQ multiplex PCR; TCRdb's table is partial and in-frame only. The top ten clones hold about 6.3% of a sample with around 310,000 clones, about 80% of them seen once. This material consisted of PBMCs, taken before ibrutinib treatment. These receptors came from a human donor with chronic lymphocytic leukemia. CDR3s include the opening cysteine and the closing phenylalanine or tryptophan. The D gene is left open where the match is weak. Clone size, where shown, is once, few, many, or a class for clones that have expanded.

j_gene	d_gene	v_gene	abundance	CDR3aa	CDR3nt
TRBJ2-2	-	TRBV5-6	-	CASSLDPGNTGELFF	TGTGCCAGCAGCTTGGACCCCGGGAACACCGGGGAGCTGTTTTTT
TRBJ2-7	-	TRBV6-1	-	CRIQAPYEQYF	TGCAGGATCCAGGCCCCCTACGAGCAGTACTTC
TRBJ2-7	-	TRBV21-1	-	CASNPFTAGSYEQYF	TGTGCCAGCAACCCGTTTACAGCGGGATCCTACGAGCAGTACTTC
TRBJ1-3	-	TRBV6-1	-	CASRLRGFSGNTIYF	TGTGCCAGCAGGTTGAGGGGGTTCTCTGGAAACACCATATATTTT
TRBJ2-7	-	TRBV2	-	CASSLLAQYF	TGTGCCAGCAGCCTCCTGGCGCAGTACTTC
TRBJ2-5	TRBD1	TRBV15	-	CATSGRTGVETQYF	TGTGCCACCAGCGGAAGGACAGGGGTCGAGACCCAGTACTTC
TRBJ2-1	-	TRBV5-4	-	CASSLAGTVRIHEQFF	TGTGCCAGCAGCTTGGCGGGCACCGTGCGGATCCATGAGCAGTTCTTC
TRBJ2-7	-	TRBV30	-	CAWSVGARPTYEQYF	TGTGCCTGGAGTGTAGGGGCTCGCCCAACCTACGAGCAGTACTTC
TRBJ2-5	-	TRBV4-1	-	CASSQVTAQETQYF	TGCGCCAGCAGCCAAGTAACGGCCCAAGAGACCCAGTACTTC
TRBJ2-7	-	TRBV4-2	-	CASSQPGTENEQYF	TGTGCCAGCAGCCAACCCGGGACGGAGAACGAGCAGTACTTC
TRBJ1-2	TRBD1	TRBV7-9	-	CASSPGGFTNYGYTF	TGTGCCAGCAGCCCAGGGGGGTTTACTAACTATGGCTACACCTTC
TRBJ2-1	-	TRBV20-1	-	CSASLVAWQFF	TGCAGTGCTTCACTAGTTGCTTGGCAGTTCTTC
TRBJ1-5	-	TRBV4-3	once	CASSRGISSNQPQHF	TGCGCCAGCAGCCGCGGGATCAGTAGCAATCAGCCCCAGCATTTT
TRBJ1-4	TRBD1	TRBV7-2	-	CASSPNRGQSFGEKLFF	TGTGCCAGCAGCCCAAACAGGGGGCAGAGTTTTGGGGAAAAACTGTTTTTT
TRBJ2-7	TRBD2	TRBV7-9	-	CASSTVQGGPPYEQYF	TGTGCCAGCAGCACCGTCCAGGGAGGGCCACCCTACGAGCAGTACTTC
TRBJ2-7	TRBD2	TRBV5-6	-	CASSSRLAGWSYEQYF	TGTGCCAGCAGCTCCCGACTAGCGGGGTGGTCCTACGAGCAGTACTTC
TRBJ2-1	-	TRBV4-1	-	CASSQENDHEQFF	TGCGCCAGCAGCCAAGAAAACGACCATGAGCAGTTCTTC
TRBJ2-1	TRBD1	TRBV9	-	CASNLDRDNEQFF	TGTGCCAGCAACCTGGACAGGGACAATGAGCAGTTCTTC
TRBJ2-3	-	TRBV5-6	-	CASSWNEFTDTQYF	TGTGCCAGCAGCTGGAACGAATTCACAGATACGCAGTATTTT
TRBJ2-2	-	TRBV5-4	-	CASSSPIAGELFF	TGTGCCAGCAGCTCCCCGATTGCCGGGGAGCTGTTTTTT
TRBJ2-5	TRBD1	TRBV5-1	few	CASSFIAAPGQVGAQYF	TGCGCCAGCAGCTTCATCGCCGCCCCGGGACAGGTCGGGGCCCAGTACTTC
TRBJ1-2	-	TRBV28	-	CASSFPGTTGYTF	TGTGCCAGCAGTTTCCCCGGGACAACCGGCTACACCTTC
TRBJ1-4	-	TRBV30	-	CAWALGRNNEKLFF	TGTGCCTGGGCCCTGGGACGGAACAATGAAAAACTGTTTTTT
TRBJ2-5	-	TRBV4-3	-	CASSQDLMDQETQYF	TGCGCCAGCAGCCAAGATCTTATGGACCAAGAGACCCAGTACTTC
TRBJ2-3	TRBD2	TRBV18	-	CASSSSGRTDTQYF	TGTGCCAGCTCATCTAGCGGGAGGACAGATACGCAGTATTTT
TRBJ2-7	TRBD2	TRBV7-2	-	CASSLPSGILLEQYF	TGTGCCAGCAGCCTTCCTAGCGGGATCCTCCTCGAGCAGTACTTC
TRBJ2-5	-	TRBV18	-	CASSPPSEETQYF	TGTGCCAGCTCACCACCGTCGGAGGAGACCCAGTACTTC
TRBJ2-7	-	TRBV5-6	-	CASSFLDEQYF	TGTGCCAGCAGCTTCCTGGACGAGCAGTACTTC
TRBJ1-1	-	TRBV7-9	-	CASSKRGSNTEAFF	TGTGCCAGCAGCAAAAGGGGCAGCAACACTGAAGCTTTCTTT
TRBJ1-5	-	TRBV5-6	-	CASSLQVGGTQPQHF	TGTGCCAGCAGCTTGCAAGTAGGGGGGACTCAGCCCCAGCATTTT
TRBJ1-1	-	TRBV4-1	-	CASSQVPNTEAFF	TGCGCCAGCAGCCAAGTCCCTAACACTGAAGCTTTCTTT
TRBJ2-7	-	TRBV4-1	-	CASSQTPRGRGVGEQYF	TGCGCCAGCAGCCAAACTCCCCGCGGGCGAGGTGTGGGCGAGCAGTACTTC
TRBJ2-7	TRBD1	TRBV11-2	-	CASSALQGAREQYF	TGTGCCAGCAGCGCACTACAGGGGGCAAGGGAGCAGTACTTC
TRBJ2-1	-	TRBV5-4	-	CASRSSSYNEQFF	TGTGCCAGCAGATCCAGCTCCTACAATGAGCAGTTCTTC
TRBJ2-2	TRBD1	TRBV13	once	CASSPPGTGWSGELFF	TGTGCCAGCAGCCCCCCAGGGACAGGGTGGTCCGGGGAGCTGTTTTTT
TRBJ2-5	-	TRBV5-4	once	CASSLGGSSQETQYF	TGTGCCAGCAGCCTTGGGGGGAGTTCCCAAGAGACCCAGTACTTC
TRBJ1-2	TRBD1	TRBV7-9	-	CASSFSDRGNYGYTF	TGTGCCAGCAGCTTTTCGGACAGGGGGAATTATGGCTACACCTTC
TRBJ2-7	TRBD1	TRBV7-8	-	CASSSTPGQINYEQYF	TGTGCCAGCAGCTCCACCCCGGGACAGATAAACTACGAGCAGTACTTC
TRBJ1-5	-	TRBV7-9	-	CASSSGRSNQPQHF	TGTGCCAGCAGCTCAGGACGCAGCAATCAGCCCCAGCATTTT
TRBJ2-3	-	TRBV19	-	CASSLDTDTQYF	TGTGCCAGTAGTTTAGACACAGATACGCAGTATTTT
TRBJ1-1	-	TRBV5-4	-	CASSRLQLEHTEAFF	TGTGCCAGCAGCCGCTTACAGCTGGAGCACACTGAAGCTTTCTTT
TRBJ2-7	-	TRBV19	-	CASSISGINEQYF	TGTGCCAGTAGTATTTCTGGGATCAACGAGCAGTACTTC
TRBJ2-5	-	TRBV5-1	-	CASSLGPQETQYF	TGCGCCAGCAGCTTGGGTCCCCAAGAGACCCAGTACTTC
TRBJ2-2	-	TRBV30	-	CACPGGTVNTGELFF	TGTGCCTGCCCTGGCGGGACGGTGAACACCGGGGAGCTGTTTTTT
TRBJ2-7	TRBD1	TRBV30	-	CACAGTDTYEQYF	TGTGCCTGTGCCGGGACAGATACCTACGAGCAGTACTTC
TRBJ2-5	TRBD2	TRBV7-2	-	CASSPGTSGKETQYF	TGTGCCAGCAGCCCCGGGACTAGCGGGAAAGAGACCCAGTACTTC
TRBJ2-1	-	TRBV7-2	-	CASSQGLGYYSYNEQFF	TGTGCCAGCAGCCAAGGCTTAGGCTATTACTCCTACAATGAGCAGTTCTTC
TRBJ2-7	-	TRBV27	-	CASSLSSGYEQYF	TGTGCCAGCAGTTTATCGAGCGGTTACGAGCAGTACTTC
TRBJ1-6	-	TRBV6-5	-	CASSYGRTSPLHF	TGTGCCAGCAGTTACGGACGTACTTCACCCCTCCACTTT
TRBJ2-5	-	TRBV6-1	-	CASLGDQETQYF	TGTGCCAGTTTAGGGGACCAAGAGACCCAGTACTTC